One and the same sample provided the 19 T cell receptor beta chains below, sequenced in a study of blood T cell repertoires in COVID-19. Data came from immunoSEQ multiplex PCR; TCRdb stores just in-frame clones and leaves some out. Here the sample spans fewer than 70,000 clones, approximately 84% being singletons. The specimen was peripheral blood. The origin of the receptors is a man in his forties with COVID-19, enrolled during active disease.

The rearrangement joins TRBV5-5 to TRBJ2-5; D call uncertain. The V gene's germline CDR1 is SGHKS and CDR2 YYEKEE (reference sequence). The ends were cut back, 0 bases at V and 4 bases at J, with 7 bases in the middle. The CDR3 totals 13 residues. CDR3 coding DNA: TGTGCCAGCAGCTTGGTCCTGGCAGAGACCCAGTACTTC. Residues: CASSLVLAETQYF. Together with reference TRBV5-5 and TRBJ2-5, the CDR3 gives the full variable domain: DAGVTQSPTHLIKTRGQQVTLRCSPISGHKSVSWYQQVLGQGPQFIFQYYEKEERGRGNFPDRFSARQFPNYSSELNVNALLLGDSALYLCASSLVLAETQYFGPGTRLLVL.

As DNA, the CDR3 is TGTGCCAGCAGTGAATTTGAGCGGGGGAACACCGGGGAGCTGTTTTTT. Amino acid sequence: CASSEFERGNTGELFF. This rearrangement joins TRBV2 to TRBJ2-2; the match to TRBD2 covers 7 bases. CDR3 length equals 16 residues. Germline CDR1 and CDR2: SNHLY and FYNNEI. Germline trimming cut 2 bases from V and 1 base from J; bases unmatched to any gene: 4.

J is TRBJ2-7 and V is TRBV5-4; tentatively, D is TRBD2 (5 bases). Per the germline V gene, CDR1 is SGHNT and CDR2 is YYREEE (reference sequence). V dropped 0 bases and J dropped 6 bases, with 10 bases sitting between them. The CDR3 runs to 13 residues. CDR3 in DNA: TGTGCCAGCAGCTTGGTAACTAGTCGCGAGCAGTACTTC. Translating it yields CASSLVTSREQYF.

The rearrangement uses TRBV30 and TRBJ1-4; 7 bases are a match to TRBD1. CDR3 length: 13 amino acids. The V segment lost 8 bases and the J segment 8 bases; nucleotides outside the gene matches: 11. The germline gives CDR1 GTSNPN, CDR2 SVGIG (reference sequence). DNA of the CDR3: TGTGCCAGCACAACAGGGGCGGGGGAAAAACTGTTTTTT. It specifies CASTTGAGEKLFF.

This chain links TRBV30 with TRBJ1-2, with 7 bases identical to TRBD1. The CDR3 runs to 12 residues. Germline CDR1 GTSNPN, CDR2 SVGIG (reference sequence). Trimming removed 5 bases from V and 7 bases from J; junction bases left unmatched: 7. The CDR3 bases are TGTGCCTGGGGAGGGGGCGACGGTGGCTACACCTTC. Translated: CAWGGGDGGYTF.

This clone was recorded only once. The chain employs TRBV5-1 and TRBJ2-3; weak D call: TRBD1 (6 bases). This CDR3 contains 14 residues. Germline V gives CDR1 SGHRS, CDR2 YFSETQ. V was clipped by 7 bases and J by 2 bases, with 14 bases between them. In DNA, the CDR3 is TGCGCCAGCCGGGAAACAGGGACCACAGATACGCAGTATTTT. Translating gives CASRETGTTDTQYF. Full variable domain (outside the CDR3, taken from reference TRBV5-1 and TRBJ2-3): KAGVTQTPRYLIKTRGQQVTLSCSPISGHRSVSWYQQTPGQGLQFLFEYFSETQRNKGNFPGRFSGRQFSNSRSEMNVSTLELGDSALYLCASRETGTTDTQYFGPGTRLTVL.

This chain links TRBV13 with TRBJ1-2; no reliable D call. V was pared by 5 bases and J by 2 bases, with 12 bases between. CDR1 and CDR2 (germline): PRHDT, FYEKMQ (reference sequence). The CDR3 spans 14 residues. CDR3 protein: CASSPSGGNYGYTF. The CDR3 DNA reads TGTGCCAGCAGCCCCTCCGGAGGCAACTATGGCTACACCTTC.

The chain has TRBV10-3 and TRBJ1-1; unclear D gene. In germline, CDR1 is ENHRY, CDR2 SYGVKD. Trimming stripped 6 bases from V and 3 bases from J, with 11 bases between. There are 13 residues in the CDR3. DNA of the CDR3: TGTGCCATCAGGAGGAATTCGGACACTGAAGCTTTCTTT. Amino acids: CAIRRNSDTEAFF.

The chain combines TRBV28 with TRBJ2-7; D might be TRBD2 (5 bases). V was shortened by 6 bases and J by 7 bases, with 19 bases between the two germline ends. This CDR3 has 14 residues. CDR1 MDHEN and CDR2 SYDVKM come from the germline V gene. In DNA form, the CDR3 reads TGTGCCAGCAGCCCTCAAAGAACCCCGGGGGAGCAGTACTTC. This translates into CASSPQRTPGEQYF.

V usage is TRBV7-2 and J usage is TRBJ1-5; D is perhaps TRBD1 (6 bases). Germline CDR1 SGHTA, CDR2 FQGNSA. Between the trimmed V and J ends, which lost 0 bases and 6 bases, there was a span of 15 bases. CDR3 size: 16 residues. The chain's CDR3 is CASSLAAGAGSQPQHF. The CDR3 region has the DNA TGTGCCAGCAGCTTAGCGGCGGGGGCTGGGAGTCAGCCCCAGCATTTT.

V is TRBV5-1 and J is TRBJ2-3; D call uncertain. Trimming removed 0 bases at V and 1 base at J, with 3 bases between. The CDR3 sequence is 13 residues long. Germline CDR1 is SGHRS and CDR2 is YFSETQ. This CDR3 is CASSLAGTDTQYF. In DNA form, the CDR3 reads TGCGCCAGCAGCTTGGCGGGCACAGATACGCAGTATTTT.

The CDR3 protein is CSARTGVNQPQHF. The DNA for the CDR3 is TGCAGCGCCCGGACAGGAGTCAATCAGCCCCAGCATTTT. J is TRBJ1-5 and V is TRBV29-1, with 7 bases aligning to TRBD1. Germline V gives CDR1 SQVTM, CDR2 ANQGSEA. V dropped 7 bases and J dropped 3; count of bases not matched to a gene: 6. The CDR3 spans 13 residues.

The chain uses TRBV6-1 and TRBJ1-6; 7 bases map to TRBD1. Germline V gives CDR1 MNHNS, CDR2 SASEGT. The CDR3 is made up of 16 amino acids. V lost 2 bases, J lost 2 bases, and 3 bases stayed unmatched. The CDR3 bases are TGTGCCAGCAGTGAAATGGACAGGCCCTATAATTCACCCCTCCACTTT. It codes for CASSEMDRPYNSPLHF.

The chain recombines TRBV28 with TRBJ1-1, with D perhaps TRBD1 (6 bases). V was shortened by 6 bases and J by 2 bases, with 13 bases between the two germline ends. This CDR3 has 14 residues. Per the germline V gene, CDR1 is MDHEN and CDR2 is SYDVKM. CDR3 sequence reads: CASRPGQYNTEAFF. The CDR3 DNA follows: TGTGCCAGCAGACCTGGACAGTACAACACTGAAGCTTTCTTT.

The V and J genes are TRBV2 and TRBJ2-5, with D perhaps TRBD2 (7 bases). The CDR3 runs 14 residues. Germline values: CDR1 SNHLY, CDR2 FYNNEI. Trimming took 6 bases from V and 2 from J, leaving 13 bases between them. CDR3: CASRRGGVQETQYF. In DNA form, the CDR3 reads TGTGCCAGCAGGAGGGGGGGGGTACAAGAGACCCAGTACTTC.

The J gene is TRBJ1-1, the V gene TRBV2, with D possibly TRBD1 on 5 matching bases. V dropped 3 bases and J dropped 3 bases, with 11 bases sitting between them. The CDR3 is 14 residues long. Germline values: CDR1 SNHLY, CDR2 FYNNEI. CDR3 coding DNA: TGTGCCAGCAGTGATCTCGGGGGGGACACTGAAGCTTTCTTT. This sequence encodes CASSDLGGDTEAFF.

The chain has TRBV5-1 and TRBJ1-1; TRBD1 is a possible D gene (5 bases). The CDR3 is 13 residues long. V lost 2 bases to trimming and J lost 8 bases, with 13 bases between them. Germline V gene lookup returns CDR1 SGHRS and CDR2 YFSETQ. The CDR3 loop is CASSLFGGGEAFF. DNA of the CDR3: TGCGCCAGCAGCTTATTTGGGGGAGGGGAAGCTTTCTTT.

This chain links TRBV28 with TRBJ2-7; 11 nucleotides align to TRBD1. Germline V lookup: CDR1 MDHEN, CDR2 SYDVKM. With 6 bases clipped from V and 4 bases from J, the junction kept 8 bases outside the gene matches. The CDR3 runs to 15 residues. The DNA for the CDR3 is TGTGCCAGCAGCGCTCTGGGACAGGGGGGGTACGAGCAGTACTTC. Translating it yields CASSALGQGGYEQYF.

This rearrangement joins TRBV12-3 or TRBV12-4 to TRBJ2-7; D possibly corresponds to TRBD2 (7 bases). The CDR3 spans 13 residues. The V end was cut by 5 bases, the J end by 0 bases, with 8 bases between. CDR3 in DNA: TGTGCCAGCAGTAGGGGGGGCTCCTACGAGCAGTACTTC. This gives the protein CASSRGGSYEQYF.